This T cell receptor beta chain was obtained from a study of T cell repertoires in cytomegalovirus infection. TCRdb itself ran the reads through MiXCR, one entry per CDR3 protein. The sample holds a few hundred thousand distinct CDR3 sequences; approximately 22% are singletons and the top ten take around a sixth. The table lists this clonotype with many counts. The specimen sequenced was CD8+ T cells from PBMCs. This receptor was taken from a human donor in good health (CMV status not recorded). Some clones in this sample may be carry-over from other donors' samples.

CDR3 coding DNA: TGTGCCAGCAGCGCGACCGCAGCCGAAGCTTTCTTT. This gives the protein CASSATAAEAFF. V is TRBV7-2 and J is TRBJ1-1; no clear D gene. CDR1 and CDR2 from the germline V gene are SGHTA and FQGNSA. This CDR3 has 12 residues. Trimming stripped 5 bases from V and 8 bases from J, with 12 bases between.